A selection of T cell receptor beta chains follows, all from one sample in a study of cytomegalovirus exposure and HLA in healthy donors. The data were produced by immunoSEQ multiplex PCR, yet TCRdb's version contains in-frame clones alone and is incomplete. The profile covers about 89,000 clones, with over 8% appearing a single time and 4.5% to 6.5% taken by the ten largest. Sequenced sample: PBMCs. The receptors stem from a middle-aged man in good health and CMV-seropositive. Each CDR3 is given with its conserved first and last residue. A D gene is named only where the DNA matches it firmly. The size entry is marked missing in some rows and otherwise reads once, few, many or a size class.

v_call	clone_size	j_call	d_call	cdr3_aa	cdr3_nt
TRBV11-2	few	TRBJ2-7	TRBD2	CASSPGGTSGIHEQYF	TGTGCCAGCAGCCCCGGGGGGACTAGCGGGATCCACGAGCAGTACTTC
TRBV30	.	TRBJ1-1	.	CAWAPGELGAEAFF	TGTGCCTGGGCTCCAGGGGAACTGGGTGCTGAAGCTTTCTTT
TRBV6-5	many	TRBJ2-5	.	CASSPTGLQETQYF	TGTGCCAGCAGCCCCACAGGGTTGCAAGAGACCCAGTACTTC
TRBV9	few	TRBJ2-3	.	CASSLRDILGDTQYF	TGTGCCAGCAGCCTCCGGGACATCCTAGGGGATACGCAGTATTTT
TRBV6-5	.	TRBJ1-3	TRBD1	CASSRGPGNTIYF	TGTGCCAGCAGCAGGGGGCCCGGAAACACCATATATTTT
TRBV5-6	once	TRBJ2-1	TRBD2	CASSLASGGGVLF	TGTGCCAGCAGCTTGGCCAGTGGCGGGGGTGTGCTCTTC
TRBV18	.	TRBJ1-1	.	CASSPPGRGSGEAFF	TGTGCCAGCTCACCACCGGGCAGGGGATCTGGGGAAGCTTTCTTT
TRBV28	.	TRBJ1-2	.	CASSSGGSRGYTF	TGTGCCAGCTCGAGTGGAGGGAGTCGTGGCTACACCTTC
TRBV28	.	TRBJ1-1	.	CASSSIGGKKNTEAFF	TGTGCCAGCAGTTCCATTGGAGGGAAGAAGAACACTGAAGCTTTCTTT
TRBV27	.	TRBJ2-1	.	CASSWRGLNEQFF	TGTGCCAGCAGTTGGAGGGGCTTGAATGAGCAGTTCTTC
TRBV5-1	few	TRBJ1-4	TRBD1	CASSRGQGGEKLFF	TGCGCCAGCAGCCGCGGACAGGGAGGCGAAAAACTGTTTTTT
TRBV29-1	few	TRBJ2-1	.	CSVEDGGLDNNEQFF	TGCAGCGTTGAAGATGGAGGGCTAGACAACAATGAGCAGTTCTTC
TRBV7-2	few	TRBJ2-7	TRBD2	CASSLGLAGGFSSYEQYF	TGTGCCAGCAGCTTAGGACTAGCGGGAGGATTCAGCTCCTACGAGCAGTACTTC
TRBV28	few	TRBJ2-7	TRBD1	CASTGTGRNEQYF	TGTGCCAGCACGGGGACAGGGCGGAACGAGCAGTACTTC
TRBV2	few	TRBJ2-7	TRBD1	CASTMDRGLYEQYF	TGTGCCAGCACTATGGACAGGGGGCTCTACGAGCAGTACTTC
TRBV7-2	few	TRBJ1-3	.	CASSLGGQSGNTIYF	TGTGCCAGCAGCTTAGGCGGACAGTCTGGAAACACCATATATTTT
TRBV4-1	few	TRBJ2-3	.	CASSQTATDTQYF	TGCGCCAGCAGCCAAACTGCGACAGATACGCAGTATTTT
TRBV15	few	TRBJ1-5	.	CATSRERVGQPQHF	TGTGCCACCAGCAGAGAGAGGGTGGGTCAGCCCCAGCATTTT
TRBV28	few	TRBJ1-1	.	CASSFHSNMNTEAFF	TGTGCCAGCAGTTTCCACAGCAACATGAACACTGAAGCTTTCTTT
TRBV29-1	.	TRBJ2-3	.	CSVGGGLGDTQYF	TGCAGCGTTGGGGGGGGGCTCGGTGATACGCAGTATTTT
TRBV19	few	TRBJ1-5	TRBD1	CASRPSLDRVNQPQHF	TGTGCCAGTAGACCCTCCCTCGACAGGGTTAATCAGCCCCAGCATTTT
TRBV28	.	TRBJ2-7	TRBD2	CASSLPGRDEQYF	TGTGCCAGCAGTTTACCCGGGAGGGACGAGCAGTACTTC
TRBV5-4	.	TRBJ2-7	TRBD1	CASRQGAPGSYEQYF	TGTGCCAGCAGACAGGGGGCGCCCGGTTCCTACGAGCAGTACTTC
TRBV30	.	TRBJ1-5	.	CAWSESYSNQPQHF	TGTGCCTGGAGTGAGTCCTATAGCAATCAGCCCCAGCATTTT